This T cell receptor beta chain was found in a study of naive and memory T cell subsets. Points from the study as a whole: Naive repertoires, especially CD8, held a few larger clonotypes, possibly memory cells re-expressing CD45RA.

In germline, CDR1 is DFQATT, CDR2 SNEGSKA (reference sequence). Trimming removed 3 bases at V and 6 bases at J, with 12 bases between. The CDR3 spans 13 residues. This clonotype was seen at least ten times. The antigen is not known. Two oligonucleotides, mixed equimolar, formed the beta constant-region primer covering TRBC1 and TRBC2. Nested alpha and beta constant-region primers with the SP2 primer drove four PCR rounds on ligated cDNA. TCRdb analysed the UMI-ligation and nested PCR reads with MiXCR anew, one entry per CDR3 protein. Here the sample spans about 150,000 distinct CDR3 sequences, about 23% being singletons.

The sequencing sample was made of naive CD4+ T cells from blood. The clonotype originates from a human donor in good health. The V and J genes are TRBV20-1 and TRBJ2-4, with D tentatively TRBD2 (6 bases). CDR3 nucleotide sequence: TGCAGTGCTAGTGGGGACTCCTTAAACATTCAGTACTTC. Encoded protein: CSASGDSLNIQYF.